This T cell receptor (beta chain) was identified during a study of T cells in Graves' hyperthyroidism and ophthalmopathy. Whole-study results and caveats: Blood also contained most expanded thyroid clonotypes above 0.001.

In regard to this clonotype: The antigen remains undetermined.

Researchers amplified the TCR beta CDR3 regions from RNA transcripts. The TCR CDR3 was amplified in a first-round RT-PCR using the HTBI primer set. TCRdb used MiXCR to reprocess the multiplex PCR reads, holding one entry per CDR3 protein. The table lists about 640,000 distinct CDR3 sequences, approximately 15% of them singletons. Ophthalmopathy patients showed a Clinical Activity Score of at least 3, NOSPECS grade of at least 4 and duration under 3 months. Not enrolled were patients with uncontrolled infection, other autoimmune disease, pregnancy or lactation. Germline V lookup: CDR1 SGHDT, CDR2 YYEEEE. This CDR3 region has 16 residues. V lost 1 base and J lost 1, with 12 bases in between.

Sequenced input: blood. This rearrangement joins TRBV5-6 to TRBJ2-1, with D possibly TRBD2 on 6 matching bases. This clonotype was sampled from a woman between 45 and 60 years old with Graves' ophthalmopathy. In DNA form, the CDR3 reads TGTGCCAGCAGCTTGAATCGCGGGGTATCCTACAATGAGCAGTTCTTC. Residues: CASSLNRGVSYNEQFF.